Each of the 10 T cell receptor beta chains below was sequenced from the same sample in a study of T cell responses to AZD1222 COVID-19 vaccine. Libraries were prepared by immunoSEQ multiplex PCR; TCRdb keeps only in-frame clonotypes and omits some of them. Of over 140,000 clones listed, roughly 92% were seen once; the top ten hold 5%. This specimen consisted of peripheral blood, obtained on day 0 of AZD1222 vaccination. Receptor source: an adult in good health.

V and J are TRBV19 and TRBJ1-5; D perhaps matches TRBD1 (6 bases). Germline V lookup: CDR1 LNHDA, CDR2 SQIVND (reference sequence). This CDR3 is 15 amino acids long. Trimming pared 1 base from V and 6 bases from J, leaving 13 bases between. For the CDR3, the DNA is TGTGCCAGTAGTATAGGGGACACCGGACCTCAGCCCCAGCATTTT. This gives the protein CASSIGDTGPQPQHF.

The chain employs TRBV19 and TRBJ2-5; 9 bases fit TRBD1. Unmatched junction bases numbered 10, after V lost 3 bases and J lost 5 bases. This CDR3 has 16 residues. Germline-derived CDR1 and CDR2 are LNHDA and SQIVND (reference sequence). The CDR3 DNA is TGTGCCAGTAGTATTTCGGCACAGGGGGCAGGGGAGACCCAGTACTTC. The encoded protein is CASSISAQGAGETQYF.

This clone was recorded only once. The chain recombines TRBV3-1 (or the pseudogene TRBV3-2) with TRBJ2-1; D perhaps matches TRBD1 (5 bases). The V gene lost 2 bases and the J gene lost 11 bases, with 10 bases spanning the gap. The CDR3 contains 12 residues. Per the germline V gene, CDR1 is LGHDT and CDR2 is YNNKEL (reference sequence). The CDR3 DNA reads TGTGCCAGCAGCCAAAATACAGGTCAGCAGTTCTTC. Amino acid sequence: CASSQNTGQQFF.

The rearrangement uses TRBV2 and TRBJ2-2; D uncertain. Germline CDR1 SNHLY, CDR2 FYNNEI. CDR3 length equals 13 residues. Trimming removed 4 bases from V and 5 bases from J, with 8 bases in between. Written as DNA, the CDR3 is TGTGCCAGCAGTGCAGGCAGGACCGGGGAGCTGTTTTTT. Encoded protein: CASSAGRTGELFF.

CDR3 in amino acids: CASSPWGSEAFF. In DNA, the CDR3 is TGTGCCAGCAGCCCCTGGGGGTCCGAAGCTTTCTTT. This chain connects TRBV5-4 to TRBJ1-1, with D possibly matching TRBD1 (5 bases). Trimming shortened V by 4 bases and J by 8 bases, and 12 bases separated the two germline ends. This CDR3 has 12 residues. Germline lookup yields CDR1 SGHNT and CDR2 YYREEE (reference sequence). Filled out from reference TRBV5-4 and TRBJ1-1, the complete variable domain reads ETGVTQSPTHLIKTRGQQVTLRCSSQSGHNTVSWYQQALGQGPQFIFQYYREEENGRGNFPPRFSGLQFPNYSSELNVNALELDDSALYLCASSPWGSEAFFGQGTRLTVV.

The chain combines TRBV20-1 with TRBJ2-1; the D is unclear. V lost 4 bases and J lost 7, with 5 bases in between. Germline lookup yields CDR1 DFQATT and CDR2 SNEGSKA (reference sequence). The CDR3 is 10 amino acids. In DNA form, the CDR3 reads TGCAGTGCTACGCGGAATGAGCAGTTCTTC. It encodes CSATRNEQFF.

The CDR3 reads CASSPGTGRRNQPQHF. CDR3 in DNA: TGTGCCAGCAGCCCTGGGACAGGGAGGCGTAATCAGCCCCAGCATTTT. The rearrangement uses TRBV5-6 and TRBJ1-5, with 9 bases identical to TRBD1. Losses at the gene ends were 4 bases for V and 4 bases for J; bases not matched to a gene: 9. This CDR3 is built from 16 residues. CDR1 is SGHDT, CDR2 YYEEEE, per germline. Full variable domain (rest looked up from reference TRBV5-6 and TRBJ1-5): DAGVTQSPTHLIKTRGQQVTLRCSPKSGHDTVSWYQQALGQGPQFIFQYYEEEERQRGNFPDRFSGHQFPNYSSELNVNALLLGDSALYLCASSPGTGRRNQPQHFGDGTRLSIL.

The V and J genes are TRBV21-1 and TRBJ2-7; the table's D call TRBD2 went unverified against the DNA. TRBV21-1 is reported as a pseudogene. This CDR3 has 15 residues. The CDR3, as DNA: TGTGCCAGCAGCAGCCCTTTTCGGGGGGCCTACGAGCAGTACTTC. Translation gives CASSSPFRGAYEQYF.

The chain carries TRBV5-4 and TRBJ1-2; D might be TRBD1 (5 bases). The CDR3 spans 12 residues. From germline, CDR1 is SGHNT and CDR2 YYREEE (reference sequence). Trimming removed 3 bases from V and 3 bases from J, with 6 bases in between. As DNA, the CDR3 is TGTGCCAGCAGCTCACAGGACTATGGCTACACCTTC. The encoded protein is CASSSQDYGYTF.

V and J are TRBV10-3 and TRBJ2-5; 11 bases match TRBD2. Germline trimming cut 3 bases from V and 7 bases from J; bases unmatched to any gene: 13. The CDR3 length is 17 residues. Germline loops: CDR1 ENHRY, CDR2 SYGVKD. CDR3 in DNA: TGTGCCATCAGTGAATACGGGATTAGCGGGGGGGCATCGACCCAGTACTTC. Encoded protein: CAISEYGISGGASTQYF.